The present entry profiles one TCR beta chain with its context. The data stem from a study of Graves' ophthalmopathy and Graves' hyperthyroidism. RNA transcripts were the template, and TCR beta CDR3 regions were amplified from them. RT-PCR with HTBI primers came first, then second-round multiplex PCR. Each CDR3 protein gets one entry after TCRdb re-called the multiplex PCR reads with MiXCR. The table lists more than 550,000 distinct CDR3 sequences, 35% to 45% of them singletons. The receptor comes from an adult man with Graves' ophthalmopathy. Sequencing input: peripheral blood.

CDR3 DNA: TGTGCCAGCAGGTCAGGACAAGTCAATCAGCCCCAGCATTTT. It translates to CASRSGQVNQPQHF. V gene TRBV7-4 combines with J gene TRBJ1-5, with D possibly matching TRBD1 (5 bases). CDR1 is SGHVT, CDR2 SQSDAQ, per germline. With 6 bases removed from V and 3 bases from J, the gap between germline ends came to 12 bases. This CDR3 region has 14 residues.